This T cell receptor beta chain is from a study of T cells in Graves' hyperthyroidism and ophthalmopathy. Findings and caveats of the study: Most clonotypes that expanded in the thyroid above 0.001 also showed up in blood. Ophthalmopathy was told apart from stable hyperthyroidism by a 13 V-J model.

Trimming stripped 6 bases from V and 1 base from J, with 9 bases between. Per the germline V gene, CDR1 is KGHDR and CDR2 is SFDVKD. This CDR3 has 14 amino acids. RNA transcripts gave rise to amplified TCR beta CDR3 regions. With the HTBI primer set, the TCR CDR3 went through a first round of RT-PCR. One entry per CDR3 protein results from TCRdb running MiXCR on the multiplex PCR reads. The profile shows about 480,000 distinct CDR3 sequences, 20% to 25% of them singletons. A word on this clonotype: Its matching antigen is unknown.

The chain employs TRBV24-1 and TRBJ2-4; D gene ambiguous. Sequencing input: blood. The receptor was isolated from a woman between 65 and 79 years old with Graves' ophthalmopathy. The CDR3 DNA sequence: TGTGCCACCAGTCAATCAAGGGCCAAAAACATTCAGTACTTC. It specifies CATSQSRAKNIQYF.